These T cell receptor beta chains were read from a single sample in a study of T cell responses to AZD1222 COVID-19 vaccine. Profiling relied on immunoSEQ multiplex PCR, and the TCRdb table lists in-frame clones only, not all of them. Altogether about 160,000 clones are present, under 95% being singletons, with the ten largest covering about 4.5%. The specimen was peripheral blood, collected on day 0 of AZD1222 vaccination. The receptors were sampled from an adult in good health. Both conserved end residues are part of each CDR3. A D gene is named only where the DNA matches it firmly. Clone size is stated in some rows and not others, as once, few, many or a class when expanded.

v_call,d_call,clone_size,j_call,cdr3_aa,cdr3_nt
TRBV27,TRBD1,NA,TRBJ1-1,CASSDQDGTGRLMNTEAFF,TGTGCCAGCAGTGACCAAGATGGGACAGGAAGGCTCATGAACACTGAAGCTTTCTTT
TRBV7-9,NA,NA,TRBJ2-5,CASSPAASETQYF,TGTGCCAGCAGCCCAGCGGCGAGCGAGACCCAGTACTTC
TRBV19,NA,NA,TRBJ1-2,CASSIVGGSTYGYTF,TGTGCCAGTAGTATAGTTGGGGGAAGTACCTATGGCTACACCTTC
TRBV27,NA,NA,TRBJ1-5,CASSSQFSNQPQHF,TGTGCCAGCAGTTCACAGTTTAGCAATCAGCCCCAGCATTTT
TRBV6-6,NA,NA,TRBJ2-1,CASILGSSYNEQFF,NA
TRBV19,TRBD2,NA,TRBJ2-7,CASSPETSGRSYEQYF,TGTGCCAGTAGCCCAGAGACTAGCGGGCGCTCCTACGAGCAGTACTTC
TRBV5-1,TRBD1,NA,TRBJ1-1,CASSSGGRSTEAFF,TGCGCCAGCAGCTCAGGGGGTAGGAGCACTGAAGCTTTCTTT
TRBV24-1,NA,NA,TRBJ2-5,CATSDRTTLPETQYF,TGTGCCACCAGTGACCGGACTACCCTCCCGGAGACCCAGTACTTC
TRBV6-2/TRBV6-3,NA,NA,TRBJ2-7,CASSYGTNYEQYF,TGTGCCAGCAGTTACGGGACCAACTACGAGCAGTACTTC
TRBV12-3/TRBV12-4,TRBD2,NA,TRBJ2-1,CASRLAGGNEQFF,TGTGCCAGCAGGCTAGCGGGAGGGAATGAGCAGTTCTTC
TRBV7-7,NA,NA,TRBJ2-5,CASSLSSGGWETQYF,TGTGCTAGCAGCTTATCCAGTGGGGGTTGGGAGACCCAGTACTTC
TRBV19,NA,NA,TRBJ1-2,CASRHTSSEYGYTF,TGTGCCAGTAGACACACCTCGTCAGAATATGGCTACACCTTC
TRBV10-3,NA,NA,TRBJ1-6,CATGPHNSPLHF,TGTGCCACTGGACCCCATAATTCACCCCTCCACTTT
TRBV24-1,NA,NA,TRBJ1-5,CATSDKRSREPQHF,TGTGCCACCAGTGACAAAAGAAGCAGGGAGCCCCAGCATTTT
TRBV28,NA,NA,TRBJ1-2,CASSLRPQENRYGYTF,TGTGCCAGCAGTTTACGACCCCAGGAGAATCGCTATGGCTACACCTTC
TRBV5-5,TRBD1,NA,TRBJ1-4,CASSGGTVNEKLFF,TGTGCCAGCAGCGGCGGGACAGTAAATGAAAAACTGTTTTTT
TRBV20-1,NA,once,TRBJ2-3,CSASKGESSTDTQYF,TGCAGTGCTAGTAAAGGGGAGTCTAGCACAGATACGCAGTATTTT
TRBV6-2/TRBV6-3,NA,once,TRBJ1-5,CASSYFDPRGRGSFTRSQHF,TGTGCCAGCAGTTACTTCGACCCCCGGGGCAGGGGTTCCTTTACTAGGTCCCAGCATTTT
TRBV29-1,TRBD1,NA,TRBJ2-1,CSIPDRGGYNEQFF,TGCAGCATCCCCGACAGGGGCGGGTACAATGAGCAGTTCTTC
TRBV7-2,TRBD2,few,TRBJ2-2,CASSPGGLASTGELFF,TGTGCCAGCAGCCCTGGGGGACTAGCGAGCACCGGGGAGCTGTTTTTT
TRBV4-2,NA,NA,TRBJ2-7,CASSQGDRAQGNYEQYF,TGTGCCAGCAGCCAGGGGGACCGGGCCCAGGGAAATTACGAGCAGTACTTC
TRBV28,NA,NA,TRBJ2-1,CASSLSYNEQFF,TGTGCCAGCAGCCTTTCCTACAATGAGCAGTTCTTC
TRBV28,NA,NA,TRBJ1-6,CASSLYPDSPLHF,TGTGCCAGCAGTTTATACCCTGATTCACCCCTCCACTTT